This T cell receptor beta chain was retrieved from a study of shared clonotypes between healthy human individuals. Study observations and caveats: Non-shared clonotypes displayed generation probabilities falling below those of clonotypes present in all four donors.

Using immunoSEQ multiplex PCR, the repertoire was profiled, and TCRdb retains in-frame clones only, with some absent. The data contain 2 million to 2.5 million clones, 90% to 95% of them singletons. On this clone itself: What it binds is unknown.

The V gene's germline CDR1 is MDHEN and CDR2 SYDVKM. The CDR3 extends over 15 amino acids. With 6 bases clipped from V and 5 bases from J, the junction kept 9 bases outside the gene matches. This sequence originates from a man aged 18 to 30 in good health. Some clones in this sample may be carry-over from other donors' samples. The V and J genes are TRBV28 and TRBJ2-2; 7 positions match TRBD1. Input material: naive CD4+ T cells from PBMCs. The subset was: CD45RA+ positively selected. Here the CDR3 DNA reads TGTGCCAGCAGAAGGTGGGACAGATTTACCGGGGAGCTGTTTTTT. This codes for CASRRWDRFTGELFF.